Listed here are 26 T cell receptor beta chains from one sample, sequenced in a study of monozygotic twins with inflammatory bowel disease. After re-calling the 5' RACE reads, TCRdb lists one entry per CDR3 protein, DNA absent. The sample has around 100,000 distinct CDR3 sequences; the top ten hold 1.9%. Input material: blood. The receptors stem from a human donor with ulcerative colitis or Crohn's disease, or a healthy co-twin of an affected twin (not recorded which).

The rearrangement joins TRBV4-3 to TRBJ2-2; TCRdb calls TRBD2, which cannot be checked without DNA. There are 15 residues in the CDR3. Germline CDR1 is LGHNA and CDR2 is YSLEER. CDR3 residues: CASSQGEGDTGELFF.

The gene calls are TRBV27 and TRBJ2-7; there is no DNA to check the TCRdb D call of TRBD2. The germline CDR1 and CDR2 sequences are MNHEY and SMNVEV (reference sequence). CDR3 length: 14 residues. CDR3: CASSLFGTSREQYF.

CDR3 sequence reads: CASSAGDKAYEQYF. The J gene is TRBJ2-7, the V gene TRBV6-1; the TCRdb call, TRBD1, lacks DNA for checking. Per the germline V gene, CDR1 is MNHNS and CDR2 is SASEGT. CDR3 size: 14 residues.

The chain has TRBV19 and TRBJ2-2; TCRdb's assignment of TRBD1 cannot be checked, as there is no DNA. Germline V lookup: CDR1 LNHDA, CDR2 SQIVND (reference sequence). The CDR3 has 14 residues. The CDR3 loop is CASNRGPWTGELFF.

The V and J genes are TRBV10-3 and TRBJ2-7; there is no DNA to check the TCRdb D call of TRBD2. The CDR3 runs 11 residues. Germline CDR1 and CDR2: ENHRY and SYGVKD. The chain's CDR3 is CATLRDSEQYF.

The rearrangement uses TRBV2 and TRBJ1-1; TCRdb's assignment of TRBD1 cannot be checked, as there is no DNA. Per the germline V gene, CDR1 is SNHLY and CDR2 is FYNNEI. The CDR3 sequence is 13 residues long. CDR3 sequence reads: CATHGTGGIEAFF. Combining the CDR3 with reference TRBV2 and TRBJ1-1 gives the whole variable domain EPEVTQTPSHQVTQMGQEVILRCVPISNHLYFYWYRQILGQKVEFLVSFYNNEISEKSEIFDDQFSVERPDGSNFTLKIRSTKLEDSAMYFCATHGTGGIEAFFGQGTRLTVV.

This chain joins TRBV20-1 and TRBJ2-2; no DNA is available, so the TRBD1 call from TCRdb remains unchecked. CDR1 and CDR2 from the germline V gene are DFQATT and SNEGSKA (reference sequence). This CDR3 contains 17 residues. CDR3 sequence reads: CSARDWRSRGNTGELFF.

The V call is TRBV11-2, the J call TRBJ2-4; there is no DNA to check the TCRdb D call of TRBD1. The germline V gene has CDR1 SGHAT and CDR2 FQNNGV. This CDR3 comprises 17 residues. CDR3 sequence reads: CASSIRDRVFAKNIQYF.

The V and J genes are TRBV12-3 or TRBV12-4 and TRBJ1-4. The CDR3 consists of 13 residues. The CDR3: CASSTYPRPGLFF.

V usage is TRBV3-1 and J usage is TRBJ1-5. There are 14 residues in the CDR3. Per the germline V gene, CDR1 is LGHDT and CDR2 is YNNKEL (reference sequence). Here the CDR3 reads CASSQGYSNQPQHF.

The genes are TRBV7-2 and TRBJ2-5; the TCRdb call, TRBD1, lacks DNA for checking. The length of the CDR3 is 14 residues. Germline V gene lookup returns CDR1 SGHTA and CDR2 FQGNSA. This chain's CDR3 is CASSLLGAGETQYF.

V usage is TRBV5-1 and J usage is TRBJ2-3; the D gene TCRdb calls, TRBD2, cannot be checked with no DNA. The CDR3 consists of 18 residues. CDR1 and CDR2 (germline): SGHRS, YFSETQ. The CDR3: CASSLADGGGRTTDTQYF.

The CDR3 spells CASSLSRSSLPYF. The chain recombines TRBV27 with TRBJ2-7. Germline values: CDR1 MNHEY, CDR2 SMNVEV (reference sequence). The CDR3 length is 13 residues.

This sequence joins TRBV7-3 and TRBJ2-4; checking the TCRdb D call of TRBD1 is not possible without DNA. The germline gives CDR1 SGHTA, CDR2 FQGTGA. The length of the CDR3 is 14 residues. The CDR3 reads CASSPGPTTNMQYF.

The chain couples TRBV27 to TRBJ2-5; the TCRdb D gene call, TRBD1, has no DNA to confirm it. The CDR3 runs 15 residues. Per germline, CDR1 MNHEY and CDR2 SMNVEV (reference sequence). This CDR3 is CASSRNRQSQETQYF.

The chain carries TRBV7-2 and TRBJ2-4. This CDR3 spans 13 amino acids. CDR1 is SGHTA and CDR2 is FQGNSA in the germline V gene. This CDR3 reads CASGGLAKNIQYF.

V and J are TRBV29-1 and TRBJ1-3; TCRdb picks TRBD1, but there is no DNA to check that call. The CDR3 contains 14 residues. Germline CDR1 and CDR2: SQVTM and ANQGSEA. The CDR3 spells CSVDQGGAGNTIYF.

The V and J genes are TRBV10-3 and TRBJ2-1. Per germline, CDR1 ENHRY and CDR2 SYGVKD. The CDR3 extends over 16 amino acids. The CDR3 sequence is CAISDSSGDSYNEQFF.

This chain uses TRBV2 with TRBJ1-2. CDR1 and CDR2 from the germline V gene are SNHLY and FYNNEI. The CDR3 sequence is 13 residues long. CDR3 sequence: CASSERPGYGYTF.

This sequence joins TRBV11-3 and TRBJ1-1. Germline V gene lookup returns CDR1 SGHNT and CDR2 YENEEA. This CDR3 has 13 residues. This CDR3 reads CASSPSLATEAFF.

This chain joins TRBV7-2 and TRBJ2-5; TCRdb designates TRBD2, a call that cannot be tested without DNA. CDR3 length: 16 residues. In germline, CDR1 is SGHTA, CDR2 FQGNSA. CDR3 residues: CASSLVGRAGWETQYF. The full variable domain, completed using reference TRBV7-2 and TRBJ2-5, is GAGVSQSPSNKVTEKGKDVELRCDPISGHTALYWYRQSLGQGLEFLIYFQGNSAPDKSGLPSDRFSAERTGGSVSTLTIQRTQQEDSAVYLCASSLVGRAGWETQYFGPGTRLLVL.

The V gene is TRBV9, the J gene TRBJ1-1; TCRdb returns TRBD1, unconfirmable since there is no DNA. Germline values: CDR1 SGDLS, CDR2 YYNGEE. The CDR3 extends over 17 amino acids. The CDR3 reads CASSTSPGPPMNTEAFF.

This chain connects TRBV5-1 to TRBJ2-7; the TCRdb D gene call, TRBD2, has no DNA to confirm it. This CDR3 region has 14 residues. The germline V gene encodes CDR1 SGHRS and CDR2 YFSETQ. CDR3 protein: CASTEGLTNYEQYF.

The chain has TRBV7-2 and TRBJ2-7; TCRdb's assignment of TRBD1 cannot be checked, as there is no DNA. CDR3 length equals 15 residues. Germline values: CDR1 SGHTA, CDR2 FQGNSA. CDR3 sequence: CASSSRGRGGVEQYF.

The gene calls are TRBV19 and TRBJ1-2. The germline V gene encodes CDR1 LNHDA and CDR2 SQIVND (reference sequence). The CDR3 is 15 amino acids. CDR3 sequence reads: CASSILEDGNYGYTF.

The chain is built from TRBV20-1 and TRBJ2-6; with no DNA, the TCRdb D assignment of TRBD1 cannot be verified. CDR1 and CDR2 (germline): DFQATT, SNEGSKA (reference sequence). The CDR3 loop spans 13 amino acids. The CDR3 is CSAGGYGANVLTF.